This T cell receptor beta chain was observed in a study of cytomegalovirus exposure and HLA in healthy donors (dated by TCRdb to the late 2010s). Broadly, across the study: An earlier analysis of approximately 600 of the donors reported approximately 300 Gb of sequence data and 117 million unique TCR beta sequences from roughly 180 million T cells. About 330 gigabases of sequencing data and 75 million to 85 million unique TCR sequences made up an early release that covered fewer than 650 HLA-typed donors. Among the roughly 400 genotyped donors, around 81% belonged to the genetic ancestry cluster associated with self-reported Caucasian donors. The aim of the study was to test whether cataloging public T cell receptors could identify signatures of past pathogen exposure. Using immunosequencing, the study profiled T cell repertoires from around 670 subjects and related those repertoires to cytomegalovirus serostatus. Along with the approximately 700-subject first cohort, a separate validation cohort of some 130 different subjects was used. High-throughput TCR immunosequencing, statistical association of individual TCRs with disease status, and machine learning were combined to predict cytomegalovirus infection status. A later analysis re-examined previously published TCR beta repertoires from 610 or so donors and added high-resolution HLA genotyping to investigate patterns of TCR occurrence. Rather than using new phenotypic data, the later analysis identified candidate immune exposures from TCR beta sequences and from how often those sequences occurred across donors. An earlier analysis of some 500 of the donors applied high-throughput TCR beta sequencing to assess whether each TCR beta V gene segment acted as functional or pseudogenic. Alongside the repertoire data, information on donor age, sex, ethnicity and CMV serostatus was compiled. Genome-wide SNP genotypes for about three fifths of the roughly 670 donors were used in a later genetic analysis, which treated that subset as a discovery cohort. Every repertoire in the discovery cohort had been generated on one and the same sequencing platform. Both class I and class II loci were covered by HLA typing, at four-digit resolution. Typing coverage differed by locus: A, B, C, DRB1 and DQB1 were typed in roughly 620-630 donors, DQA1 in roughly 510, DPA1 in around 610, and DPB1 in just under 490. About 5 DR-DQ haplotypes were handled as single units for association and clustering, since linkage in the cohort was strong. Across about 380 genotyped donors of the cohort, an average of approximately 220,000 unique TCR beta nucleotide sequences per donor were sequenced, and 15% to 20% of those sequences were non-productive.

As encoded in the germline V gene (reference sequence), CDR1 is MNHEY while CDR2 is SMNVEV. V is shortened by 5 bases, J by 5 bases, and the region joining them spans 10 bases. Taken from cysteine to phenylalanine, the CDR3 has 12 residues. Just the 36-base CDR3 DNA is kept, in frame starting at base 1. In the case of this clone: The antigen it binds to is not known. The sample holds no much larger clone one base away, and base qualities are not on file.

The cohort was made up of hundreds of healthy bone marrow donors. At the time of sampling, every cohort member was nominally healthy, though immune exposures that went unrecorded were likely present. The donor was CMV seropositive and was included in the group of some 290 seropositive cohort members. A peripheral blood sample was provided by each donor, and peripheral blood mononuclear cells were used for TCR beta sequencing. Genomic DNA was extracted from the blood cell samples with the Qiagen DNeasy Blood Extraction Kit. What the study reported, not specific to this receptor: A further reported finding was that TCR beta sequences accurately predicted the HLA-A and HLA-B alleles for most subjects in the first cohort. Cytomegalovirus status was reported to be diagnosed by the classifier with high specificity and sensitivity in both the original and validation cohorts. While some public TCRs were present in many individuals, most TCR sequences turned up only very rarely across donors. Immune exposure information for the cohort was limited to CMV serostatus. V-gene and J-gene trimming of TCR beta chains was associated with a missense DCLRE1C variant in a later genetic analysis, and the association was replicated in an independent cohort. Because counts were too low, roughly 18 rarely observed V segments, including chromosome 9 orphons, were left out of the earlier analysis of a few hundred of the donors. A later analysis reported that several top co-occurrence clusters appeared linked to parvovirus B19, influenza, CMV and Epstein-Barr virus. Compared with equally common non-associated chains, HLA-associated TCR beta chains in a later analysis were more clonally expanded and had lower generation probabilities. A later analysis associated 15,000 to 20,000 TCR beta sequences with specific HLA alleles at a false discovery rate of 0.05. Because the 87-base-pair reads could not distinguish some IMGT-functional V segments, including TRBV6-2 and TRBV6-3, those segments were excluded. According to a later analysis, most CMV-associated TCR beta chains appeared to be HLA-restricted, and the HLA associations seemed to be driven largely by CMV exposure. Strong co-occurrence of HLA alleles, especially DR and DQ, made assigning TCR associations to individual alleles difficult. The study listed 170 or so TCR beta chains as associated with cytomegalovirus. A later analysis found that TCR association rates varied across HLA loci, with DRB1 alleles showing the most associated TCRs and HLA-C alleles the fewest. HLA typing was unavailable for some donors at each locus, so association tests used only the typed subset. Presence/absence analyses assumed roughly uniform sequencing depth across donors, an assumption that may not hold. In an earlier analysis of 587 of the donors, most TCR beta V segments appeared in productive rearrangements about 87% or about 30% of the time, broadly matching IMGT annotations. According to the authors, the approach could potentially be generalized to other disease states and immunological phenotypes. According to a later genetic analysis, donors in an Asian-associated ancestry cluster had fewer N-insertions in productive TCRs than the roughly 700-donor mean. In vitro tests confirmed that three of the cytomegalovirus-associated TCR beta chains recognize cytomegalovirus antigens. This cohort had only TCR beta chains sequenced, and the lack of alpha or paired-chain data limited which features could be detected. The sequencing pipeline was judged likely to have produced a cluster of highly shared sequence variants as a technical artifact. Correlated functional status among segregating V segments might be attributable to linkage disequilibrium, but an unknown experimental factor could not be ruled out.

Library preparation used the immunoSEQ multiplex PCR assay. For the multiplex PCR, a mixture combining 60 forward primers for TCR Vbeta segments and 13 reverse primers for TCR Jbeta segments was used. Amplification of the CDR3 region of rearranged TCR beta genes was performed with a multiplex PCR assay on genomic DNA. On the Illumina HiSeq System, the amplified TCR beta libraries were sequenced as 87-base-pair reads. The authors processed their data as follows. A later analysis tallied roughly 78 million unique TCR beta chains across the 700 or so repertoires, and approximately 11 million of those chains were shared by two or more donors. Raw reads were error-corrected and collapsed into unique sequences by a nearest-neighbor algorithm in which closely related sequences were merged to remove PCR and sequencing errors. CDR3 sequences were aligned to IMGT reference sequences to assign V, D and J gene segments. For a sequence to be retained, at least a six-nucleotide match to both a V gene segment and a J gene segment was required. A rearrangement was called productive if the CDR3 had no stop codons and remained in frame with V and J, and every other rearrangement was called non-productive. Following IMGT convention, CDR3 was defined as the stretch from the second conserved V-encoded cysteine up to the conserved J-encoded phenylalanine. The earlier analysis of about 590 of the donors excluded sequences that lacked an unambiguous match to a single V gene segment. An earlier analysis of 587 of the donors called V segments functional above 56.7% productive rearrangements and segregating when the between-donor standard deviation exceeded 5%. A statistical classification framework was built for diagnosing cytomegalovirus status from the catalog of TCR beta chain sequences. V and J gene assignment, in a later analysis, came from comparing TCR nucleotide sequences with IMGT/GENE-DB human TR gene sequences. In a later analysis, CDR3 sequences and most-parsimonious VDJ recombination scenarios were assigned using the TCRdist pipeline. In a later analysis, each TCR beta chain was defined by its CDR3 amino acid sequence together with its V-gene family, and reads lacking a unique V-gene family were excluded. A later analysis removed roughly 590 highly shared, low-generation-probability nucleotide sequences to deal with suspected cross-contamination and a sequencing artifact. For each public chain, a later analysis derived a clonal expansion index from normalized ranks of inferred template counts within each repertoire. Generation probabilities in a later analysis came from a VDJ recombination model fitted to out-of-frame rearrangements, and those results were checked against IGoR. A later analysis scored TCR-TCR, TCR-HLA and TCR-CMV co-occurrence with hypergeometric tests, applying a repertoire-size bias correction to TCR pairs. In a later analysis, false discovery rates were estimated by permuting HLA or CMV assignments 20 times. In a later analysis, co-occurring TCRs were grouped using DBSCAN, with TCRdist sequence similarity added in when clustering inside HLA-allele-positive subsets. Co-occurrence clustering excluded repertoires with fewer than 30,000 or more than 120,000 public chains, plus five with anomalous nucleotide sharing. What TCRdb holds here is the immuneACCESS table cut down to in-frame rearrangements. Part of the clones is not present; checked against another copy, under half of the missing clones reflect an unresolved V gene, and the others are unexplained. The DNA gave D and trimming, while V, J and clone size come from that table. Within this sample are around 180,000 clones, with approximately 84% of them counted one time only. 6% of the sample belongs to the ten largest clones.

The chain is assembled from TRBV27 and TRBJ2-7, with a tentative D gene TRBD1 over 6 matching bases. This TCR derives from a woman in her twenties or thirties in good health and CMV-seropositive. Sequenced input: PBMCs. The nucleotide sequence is TGTGCCAGCAGTCACAGGGTGGACGAGCAGTACTTC. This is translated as CASSHRVDEQYF.